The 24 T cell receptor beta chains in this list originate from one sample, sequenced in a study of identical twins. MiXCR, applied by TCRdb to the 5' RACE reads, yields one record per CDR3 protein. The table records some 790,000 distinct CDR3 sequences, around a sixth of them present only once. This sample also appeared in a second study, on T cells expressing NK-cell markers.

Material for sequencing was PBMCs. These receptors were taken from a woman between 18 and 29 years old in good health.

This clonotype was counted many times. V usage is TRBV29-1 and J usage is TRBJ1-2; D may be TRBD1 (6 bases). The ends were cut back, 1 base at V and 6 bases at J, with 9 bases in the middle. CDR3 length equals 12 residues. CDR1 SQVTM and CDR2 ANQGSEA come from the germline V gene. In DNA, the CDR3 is TGCAGCGTTGAAGGGCAGGGGAATGGCTACACCTTC. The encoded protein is CSVEGQGNGYTF. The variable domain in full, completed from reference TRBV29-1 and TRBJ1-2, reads SAVISQKPSRDICQRGTSLTIQCQVDSQVTMMFWYRQQPGQSLTLIATANQGSEATYESGFVIDKFPISRPNLTFSTLTVSNMSPEDSSIYLCSVEGQGNGYTFGSGTRLTVV.

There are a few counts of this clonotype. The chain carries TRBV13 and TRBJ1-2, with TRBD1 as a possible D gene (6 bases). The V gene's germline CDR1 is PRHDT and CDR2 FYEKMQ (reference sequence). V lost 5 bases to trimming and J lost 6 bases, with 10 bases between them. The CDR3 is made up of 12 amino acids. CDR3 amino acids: CASSAHRDGYTF. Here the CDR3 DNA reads TGTGCCAGCAGCGCCCACAGGGATGGCTACACCTTC.

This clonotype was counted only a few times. The CDR3 DNA is TGTGCCAGCAGCATCCGGGGGGGAGATACGCAGTATTTT. This sequence encodes CASSIRGGDTQYF. The V gene is TRBV27, the J gene TRBJ2-3, with 8 bases aligning to TRBD2. J was trimmed by 5 bases and V by 6 bases; bases with no gene match: 4. Germline CDR1 is MNHEY and CDR2 is SMNVEV (reference sequence). This CDR3 has 13 residues.

The CDR3 nucleotides read TGCGCCAGCAGACCGACCGAAGAGACCCAGTACTTC. Encoded protein: CASRPTEETQYF. The genes are TRBV5-1 and TRBJ2-5; D gene uncertain. Germline V CDR1 and CDR2: SGHRS, YFSETQ. Trimming shortened V by 5 bases and J by 3 bases, and 8 bases separated the two germline ends. This CDR3 contains 12 residues.

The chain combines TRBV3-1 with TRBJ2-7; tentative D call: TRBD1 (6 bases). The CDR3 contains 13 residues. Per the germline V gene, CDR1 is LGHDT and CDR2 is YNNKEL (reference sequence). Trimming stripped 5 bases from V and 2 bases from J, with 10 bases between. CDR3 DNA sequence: TGTGCCAGCAGCTACAGGGAGCCCTACGAGCAGTACTTC. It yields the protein CASSYREPYEQYF.

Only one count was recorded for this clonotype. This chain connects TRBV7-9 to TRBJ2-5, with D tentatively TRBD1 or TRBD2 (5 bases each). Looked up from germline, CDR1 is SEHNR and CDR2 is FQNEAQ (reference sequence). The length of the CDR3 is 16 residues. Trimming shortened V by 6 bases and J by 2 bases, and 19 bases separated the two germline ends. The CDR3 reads CASRPRRGPQQETQYF. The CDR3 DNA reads TGTGCCAGCAGGCCTCGCCGGGGCCCGCAACAAGAGACCCAGTACTTC.

This chain's CDR3 is CASSQTSGFAGDTQYF. CDR3 sequence (DNA): TGTGCCAGCAGCCAAACTAGCGGGTTCGCAGGGGATACGCAGTATTTT. This rearrangement joins TRBV4-2 to TRBJ2-3, with 9 nucleotides matching TRBD2. The CDR3 contains 16 residues. V was pared by 2 bases and J by 6 bases, with 9 bases of the junction left unmatched. Germline loops: CDR1 LGHNA, CDR2 YNFKEQ.

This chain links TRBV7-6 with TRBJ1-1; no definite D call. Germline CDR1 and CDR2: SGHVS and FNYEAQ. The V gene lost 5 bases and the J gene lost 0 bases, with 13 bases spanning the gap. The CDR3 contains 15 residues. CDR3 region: CASSLIGPLNTEAFF. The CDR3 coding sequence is TGTGCCAGCAGCCTAATCGGACCGTTGAACACTGAAGCTTTCTTT.

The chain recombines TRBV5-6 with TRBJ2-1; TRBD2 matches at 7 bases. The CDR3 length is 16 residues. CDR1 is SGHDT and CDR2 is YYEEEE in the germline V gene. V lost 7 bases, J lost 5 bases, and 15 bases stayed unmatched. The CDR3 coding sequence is TGTGCCAGCCGACGAAGGAGTCTAGCGGTAAACAATGAGCAGTTCTTC. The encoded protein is CASRRRSLAVNNEQFF.

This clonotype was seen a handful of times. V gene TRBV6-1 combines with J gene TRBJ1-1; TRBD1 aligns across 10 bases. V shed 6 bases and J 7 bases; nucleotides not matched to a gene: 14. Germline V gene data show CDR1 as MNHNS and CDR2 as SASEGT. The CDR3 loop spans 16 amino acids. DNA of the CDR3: TGTGCCAGCAGCCTATATCGACAGGGGGCAAGAGGTGAAGCTTTCTTT. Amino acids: CASSLYRQGARGEAFF.

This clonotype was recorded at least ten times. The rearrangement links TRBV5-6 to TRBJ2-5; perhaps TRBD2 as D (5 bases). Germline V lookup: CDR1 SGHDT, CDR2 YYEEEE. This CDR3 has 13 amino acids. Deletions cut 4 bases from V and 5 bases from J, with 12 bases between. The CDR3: CASSLRSGETQYF. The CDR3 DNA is TGTGCCAGCAGCCTGCGGTCGGGGGAGACCCAGTACTTC. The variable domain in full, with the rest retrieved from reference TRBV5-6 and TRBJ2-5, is DAGVTQSPTHLIKTRGQQVTLRCSPKSGHDTVSWYQQALGQGPQFIFQYYEEEERQRGNFPDRFSGHQFPNYSSELNVNALLLGDSALYLCASSLRSGETQYFGPGTRLLVL.

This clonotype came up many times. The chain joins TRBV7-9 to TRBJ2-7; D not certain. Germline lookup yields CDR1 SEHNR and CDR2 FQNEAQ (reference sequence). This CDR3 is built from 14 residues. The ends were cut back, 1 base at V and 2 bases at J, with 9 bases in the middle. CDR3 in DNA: TGTGCCAGCAGCTTAGGTACAGCGACCTACGAGCAGTACTTC. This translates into CASSLGTATYEQYF.

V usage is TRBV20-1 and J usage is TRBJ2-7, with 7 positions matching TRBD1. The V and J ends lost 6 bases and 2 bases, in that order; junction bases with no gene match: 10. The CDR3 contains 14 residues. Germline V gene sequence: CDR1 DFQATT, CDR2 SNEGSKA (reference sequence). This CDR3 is CSARGQLQPYEQYF. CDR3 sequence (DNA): TGCAGTGCCCGGGGACAGTTACAACCCTACGAGCAGTACTTC.

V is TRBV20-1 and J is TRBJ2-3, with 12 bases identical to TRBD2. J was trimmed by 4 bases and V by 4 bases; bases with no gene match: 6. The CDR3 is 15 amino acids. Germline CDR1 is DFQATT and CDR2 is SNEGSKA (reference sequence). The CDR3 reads CSAIKTSGSSDTQYF. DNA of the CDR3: TGCAGTGCTATTAAGACTAGCGGGAGCTCAGATACGCAGTATTTT.

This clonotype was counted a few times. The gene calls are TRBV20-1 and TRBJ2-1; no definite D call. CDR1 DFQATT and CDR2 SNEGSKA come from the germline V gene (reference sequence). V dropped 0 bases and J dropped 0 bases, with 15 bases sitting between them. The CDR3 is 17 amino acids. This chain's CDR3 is CSARDLGITSSYNEQFF. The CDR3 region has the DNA TGCAGTGCTAGAGATCTTGGGATTACCAGCTCCTACAATGAGCAGTTCTTC.

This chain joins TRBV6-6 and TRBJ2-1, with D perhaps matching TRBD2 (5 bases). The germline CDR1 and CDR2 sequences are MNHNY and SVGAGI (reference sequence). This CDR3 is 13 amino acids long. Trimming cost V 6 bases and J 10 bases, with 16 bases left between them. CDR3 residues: CASSTLGNGEQFF. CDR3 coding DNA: TGTGCCAGCAGCACACTAGGAAATGGAGAGCAGTTCTTC.

The CDR3 sequence is CATSDSDRNEQFF. DNA of the CDR3: TGTGCCACCAGTGATTCGGACCGCAATGAGCAGTTCTTC. This chain uses TRBV24-1 with TRBJ2-1; D unresolved. The V gene lost 2 bases and the J gene lost 6 bases, with 7 bases spanning the gap. CDR3 length equals 13 residues. In germline, CDR1 is KGHDR, CDR2 SFDVKD.

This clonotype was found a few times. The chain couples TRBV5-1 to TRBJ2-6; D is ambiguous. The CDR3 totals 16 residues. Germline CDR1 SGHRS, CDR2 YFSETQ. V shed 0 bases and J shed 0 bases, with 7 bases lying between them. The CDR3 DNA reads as TGCGCCAGCAGCTTGGCCAGAAACTCTGGGGCCAACGTCCTGACTTTC. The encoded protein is CASSLARNSGANVLTF.

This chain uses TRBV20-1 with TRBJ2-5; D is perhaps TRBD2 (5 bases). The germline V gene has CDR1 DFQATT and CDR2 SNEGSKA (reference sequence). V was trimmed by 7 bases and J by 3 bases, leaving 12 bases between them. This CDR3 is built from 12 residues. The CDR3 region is CSVIAYKETQYF. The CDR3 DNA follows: TGCAGTGTCATAGCGTACAAAGAGACCCAGTACTTC.

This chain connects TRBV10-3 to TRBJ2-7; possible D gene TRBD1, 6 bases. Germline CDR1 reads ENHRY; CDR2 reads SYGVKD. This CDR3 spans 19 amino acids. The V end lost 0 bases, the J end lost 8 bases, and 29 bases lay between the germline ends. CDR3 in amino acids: CAISESPTRMFVDRVKQYF. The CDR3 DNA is TGTGCCATCAGTGAGTCCCCGACCCGTATGTTTGTGGACAGAGTCAAGCAGTACTTC.

DNA of the CDR3: TGTGCCAGTTTCCGGGCGGGAGGTTTCACCGGGGAGCTGTTTTTT. Its protein is CASFRAGGFTGELFF. The chain joins TRBV19 to TRBJ2-2, with 8 bases identical to TRBD2. CDR1 LNHDA and CDR2 SQIVND come from the germline V gene (reference sequence). Germline trimming cut 8 bases from V and 4 bases from J; bases unmatched to any gene: 9. The CDR3 has 15 amino acids.

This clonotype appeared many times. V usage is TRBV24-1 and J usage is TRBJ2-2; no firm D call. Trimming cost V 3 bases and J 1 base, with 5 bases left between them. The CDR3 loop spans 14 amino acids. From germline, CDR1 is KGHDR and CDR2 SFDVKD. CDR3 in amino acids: CATSDGMNTGELFF. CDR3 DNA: TGTGCCACCAGTGATGGCATGAACACCGGGGAGCTGTTTTTT.

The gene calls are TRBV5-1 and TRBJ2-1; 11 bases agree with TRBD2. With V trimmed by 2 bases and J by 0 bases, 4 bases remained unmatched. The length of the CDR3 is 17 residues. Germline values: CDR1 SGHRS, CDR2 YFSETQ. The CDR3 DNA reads TGCGCCAGCAGCTTTATGACTAGCGGGGTCTCCTACAATGAGCAGTTCTTC. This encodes CASSFMTSGVSYNEQFF. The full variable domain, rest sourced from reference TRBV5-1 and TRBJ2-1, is KAGVTQTPRYLIKTRGQQVTLSCSPISGHRSVSWYQQTPGQGLQFLFEYFSETQRNKGNFPGRFSGRQFSNSRSEMNVSTLELGDSALYLCASSFMTSGVSYNEQFFGPGTRLTVL.

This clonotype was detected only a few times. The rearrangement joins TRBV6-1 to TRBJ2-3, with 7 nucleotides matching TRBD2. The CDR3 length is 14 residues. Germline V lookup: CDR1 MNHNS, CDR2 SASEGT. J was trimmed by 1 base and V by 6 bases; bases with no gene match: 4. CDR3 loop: CASSQLAGTDTQYF. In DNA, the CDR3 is TGTGCCAGCAGCCAGCTAGCGGGCACAGATACGCAGTATTTT.